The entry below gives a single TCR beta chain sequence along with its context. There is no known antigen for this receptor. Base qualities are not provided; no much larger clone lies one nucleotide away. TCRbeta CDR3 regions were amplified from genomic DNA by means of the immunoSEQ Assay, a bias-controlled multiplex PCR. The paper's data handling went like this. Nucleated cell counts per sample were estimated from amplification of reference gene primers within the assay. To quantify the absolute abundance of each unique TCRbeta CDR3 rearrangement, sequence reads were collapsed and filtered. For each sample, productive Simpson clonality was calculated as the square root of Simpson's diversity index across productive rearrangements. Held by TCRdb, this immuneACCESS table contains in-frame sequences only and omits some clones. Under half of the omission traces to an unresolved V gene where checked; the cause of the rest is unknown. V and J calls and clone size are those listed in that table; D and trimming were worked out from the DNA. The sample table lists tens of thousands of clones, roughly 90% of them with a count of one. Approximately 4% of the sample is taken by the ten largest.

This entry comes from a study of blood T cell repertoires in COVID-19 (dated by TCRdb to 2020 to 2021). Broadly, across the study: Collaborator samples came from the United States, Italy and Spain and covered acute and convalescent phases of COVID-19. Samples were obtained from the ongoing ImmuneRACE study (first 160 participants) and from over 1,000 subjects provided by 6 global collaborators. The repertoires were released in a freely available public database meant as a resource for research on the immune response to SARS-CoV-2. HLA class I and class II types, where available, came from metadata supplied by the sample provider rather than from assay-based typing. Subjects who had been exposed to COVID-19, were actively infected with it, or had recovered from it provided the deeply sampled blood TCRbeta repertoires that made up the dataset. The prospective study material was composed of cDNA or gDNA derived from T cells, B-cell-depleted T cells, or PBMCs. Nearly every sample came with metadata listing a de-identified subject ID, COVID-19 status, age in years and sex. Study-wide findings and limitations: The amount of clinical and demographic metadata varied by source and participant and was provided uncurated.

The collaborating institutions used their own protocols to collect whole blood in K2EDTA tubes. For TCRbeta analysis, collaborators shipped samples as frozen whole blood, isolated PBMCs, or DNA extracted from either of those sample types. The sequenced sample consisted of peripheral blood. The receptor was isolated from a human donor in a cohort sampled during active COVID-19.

The sequence in DNA is TGCGCCAGCAGCCAAGAGCGGCCCCCCGGCTACGAGCAGTACTTC. The translation is CASSQERPPGYEQYF. The chain uses TRBV4-3 and TRBJ2-7, with an unclear D gene assignment. Spanning cysteine to phenylalanine, the CDR3 consists of 15 amino acids. Only CDR3 DNA remains: 45 bases, in frame from the first base. The germline V gene encodes CDR1 LGHNA and CDR2 YSLEER. V lost 0 bases and J lost 3 bases; the stretch between them is 12 bases long.